Below are 31 T cell receptor beta chains sequenced from a single sample in a study of T cell repertoires in cytomegalovirus infection. TCRdb passed the reads through MiXCR, listing each CDR3 protein once. The sample has approximately 700,000 distinct CDR3 sequences; 35% to 40% are singletons. The source material was PBMCs. The source of these receptors is a human donor in good health (CMV status not recorded). Some clones in this sample may be carry-over from other donors' samples.

This clonotype was found once. V and J are TRBV6-8 and TRBJ2-1, with D perhaps matching TRBD2 (6 bases). Trimming cost V 5 bases and J 12 bases, with 17 bases left between them. The CDR3 runs 13 residues. Germline-derived CDR1 and CDR2 are MNHGY and SAAAGT. The chain's CDR3 is CASSLGPQGGQFF. The CDR3, as DNA: TGTGCCAGCAGTCTCGGGCCGCAGGGAGGGCAGTTCTTC.

The chain has TRBV28 and TRBJ2-2; D may be TRBD2 (7 bases). From germline, CDR1 is MDHEN and CDR2 SYDVKM. V lost 6 bases and J 5 bases, leaving 19 bases between the germline ends. The length of the CDR3 is 16 residues. The CDR3: CASRRRGGLWTGELFF. CDR3 DNA: TGTGCCAGCAGGCGAAGGGGGGGACTGTGGACCGGGGAGCTGTTTTTT.

J is TRBJ1-4 and V is TRBV7-9; perhaps TRBD1 as D (6 bases). V was shortened by 5 bases and J by 0 bases, with 10 bases between the two germline ends. Germline CDR1 is SEHNR and CDR2 is FQNEAQ (reference sequence). This CDR3 is built from 15 residues. CDR3 DNA: TGTGCCAGCAGCACCCGACAGGCAACTAATGAAAAACTGTTTTTT. It encodes CASSTRQATNEKLFF.

This clonotype was observed a handful of times. The gene calls are TRBV29-1 and TRBJ1-2; 8 bases map to TRBD1. V trimming: 2 bases; J trimming: 6 bases; junction bases outside the gene matches: 5. The length of the CDR3 is 13 residues. Germline lookup yields CDR1 SQVTM and CDR2 ANQGSEA. The DNA of the CDR3 is TGCAGCGTTGAACGGCGGACAGGGCATGGCTACACCTTC. This translates into CSVERRTGHGYTF.

The chain carries TRBV7-9 and TRBJ1-1; D is uncertain. Germline V lookup: CDR1 SEHNR, CDR2 FQNEAQ (reference sequence). This CDR3 region has 15 residues. The V and J ends lost 1 base and 0 bases respectively, with 9 bases between them. The CDR3 loop is CASSLVGWVNTEAFF. The CDR3 DNA sequence: TGTGCCAGCAGCTTAGTCGGGTGGGTGAACACTGAAGCTTTCTTT.

The rearrangement links TRBV12-3 or TRBV12-4 to TRBJ2-7; D not certain. V lost 2 bases and J lost 3, with 8 bases in between. CDR3 size: 13 residues. The CDR3 loop is CASSLTDFYEQYF. DNA of the CDR3: TGTGCCAGCAGTTTAACTGATTTCTACGAGCAGTACTTC.

This clonotype came up a few times. The chain recombines TRBV6-6 with TRBJ1-2; unclear D gene. Germline-derived CDR1 and CDR2 are MNHNY and SVGAGI (reference sequence). Deletions cut 6 bases from V and 3 bases from J, with 11 bases between. The CDR3 is 13 amino acids. The CDR3 nucleotides read TGTGCCAGCAGGACGGGGTCCCACTATGGCTACACCTTC. It translates to CASRTGSHYGYTF.

V gene TRBV14 combines with J gene TRBJ2-1, with a possible D match to TRBD1 (6 bases). V was cut by 1 base and J by 12 bases, with 7 bases left in between. Germline assignment: CDR1 SGHDN and CDR2 FVKESK. The CDR3 extends over 11 amino acids. In DNA, the CDR3 is TGTGCCAGCAGCCAAGGGGGGCGGCAGTTCTTC. Translated, it gives CASSQGGRQFF.

The chain links TRBV7-6 to TRBJ1-1, with a possible D match to TRBD1 (5 bases). Germline V gives CDR1 SGHVS, CDR2 FNYEAQ. The CDR3 has 16 amino acids. Trimming shortened V by 3 bases and J by 1 base, and 15 bases separated the two germline ends. The DNA of the CDR3 is TGTGCCAGCAGCTTCCCCAGAAGTGGGGCGAACACTGAAGCTTTCTTT. Translation gives CASSFPRSGANTEAFF.

This clonotype was seen a handful of times. This chain links TRBV7-9 with TRBJ2-3; 12 bases align to TRBD2. CDR3 length: 14 amino acids. Germline-derived CDR1 and CDR2 are SEHNR and FQNEAQ (reference sequence). With 7 bases clipped from V and 3 bases from J, the junction kept 2 bases outside the gene matches. CDR3 coding DNA: TGTGCCAGCAAGACTAGCGGGAGAACAGATACGCAGTATTTT. It encodes CASKTSGRTDTQYF.

The table lists this clonotype with a few counts. V is TRBV12-3 or TRBV12-4 and J is TRBJ1-1; maybe TRBD1 (5 bases). This CDR3 has 14 amino acids. The V and J ends lost 5 bases and 5 bases respectively, with 15 bases between them. As DNA, the CDR3 is TGTGCCAGCAGTACACGTATTTGGGGGACTGAAGCTTTCTTT. Translation: CASSTRIWGTEAFF.

A word on this clonotype: The final CDR3 position lacks the conserved phenylalanine or tryptophan, pointing to a likely read error. The J gene is TRBJ2-4, the V gene TRBV12-3 or TRBV12-4; D is tentatively TRBD1 or TRBD2 (5 bases each). Between the trimmed V and J ends, which lost 3 bases and 1 base, there was a span of 10 bases. This CDR3 has 15 amino acids. The CDR3 nucleotides are TGTGCCAGCAGTTTGGGGGATGCGGCCAAAAACATTCAGTACTTA. Its protein is CASSLGDAAKNIQYL.

V is TRBV12-3 or TRBV12-4 and J is TRBJ2-5, with 12 bases identical to TRBD2. The CDR3 runs 16 residues. Unmatched junction bases numbered 10, after V lost 7 bases and J lost 4 bases. The CDR3 bases are TGTGCCAGCATTTCTAGCGGGGGGGCCTGGGGAGAGACCCAGTACTTC. Its translation: CASISSGGAWGETQYF.

This sequence joins TRBV7-3 and TRBJ2-7, with 13 positions matching TRBD2. J lost 0 bases, V lost 2 bases, and 7 bases had no gene match. Germline V gene sequence: CDR1 SGHTA, CDR2 FQGTGA. CDR3 length: 18 residues. The CDR3 nucleotides are TGTGCCAGCAGCTTAGCCTCGGGACTAGCGGGGCTCTCCTACGAGCAGTACTTC. Translating it yields CASSLASGLAGLSYEQYF.

The chain links TRBV7-2 to TRBJ2-1; 7 bases match TRBD1. The J segment lost 6 bases and the V segment lost 2 bases, leaving 4 bases of the junction unmatched. Germline V lookup: CDR1 SGHTA, CDR2 FQGNSA. The CDR3 totals 14 residues. CDR3 DNA: TGTGCCAGCAGCTTATTGGGACAGCGCAATGAGCAGTTCTTC. Translating gives CASSLLGQRNEQFF.

This chain links TRBV5-1 with TRBJ2-1; a weak D match, TRBD1 (6 bases). The ends were cut back, 4 bases at V and 1 base at J, with 12 bases in the middle. Germline lookup yields CDR1 SGHRS and CDR2 YFSETQ. This CDR3 has 15 residues. The CDR3 region has the DNA TGCGCCAGCAGCCCTGGGGGCCTATCCTACAATGAGCAGTTCTTC. Its translation is CASSPGGLSYNEQFF.

The J gene is TRBJ2-3, the V gene TRBV5-1, with D maybe TRBD1 (6 bases). The germline V and J ends were trimmed by 4 bases and 0 bases, with 21 bases remaining between them. This CDR3 has 18 residues. Germline V gives CDR1 SGHRS, CDR2 YFSETQ. The CDR3 region is CASSVNPFGTMSTDTQYF. CDR3 sequence (DNA): TGCGCCAGCAGCGTGAATCCCTTCGGGACAATGAGCACAGATACGCAGTATTTT. Supplemented by reference TRBV5-1 and TRBJ2-3, the full variable domain reads KAGVTQTPRYLIKTRGQQVTLSCSPISGHRSVSWYQQTPGQGLQFLFEYFSETQRNKGNFPGRFSGRQFSNSRSEMNVSTLELGDSALYLCASSVNPFGTMSTDTQYFGPGTRLTVL.

This clonotype has more than one count but fewer than ten. The CDR3 DNA reads as TGTGCCAGCAGCAGTTTTAGTAGAAGCTCCTACAATGAGCAGTTCTTC. This gives the protein CASSSFSRSSYNEQFF. This chain uses TRBV28 with TRBJ2-1, with D unresolved. CDR3 length equals 16 residues. Trimming took 6 bases from V and 0 from J, leaving 15 bases between them. The V gene's germline CDR1 is MDHEN and CDR2 SYDVKM.

This chain uses TRBV5-6 with TRBJ2-5; D is perhaps TRBD2 (6 bases). This CDR3 comprises 16 residues. Germline CDR1 reads SGHDT; CDR2 reads YYEEEE. The V end was cut by 4 bases, the J end by 5 bases, with 21 bases between. The DNA for the CDR3 is TGTGCCAGCAGCCAAATCGGCGGGACTTCCTCTGAGACCCAGTACTTC. This gives the protein CASSQIGGTSSETQYF. The variable domain in full, with the rest retrieved from reference TRBV5-6 and TRBJ2-5, is DAGVTQSPTHLIKTRGQQVTLRCSPKSGHDTVSWYQQALGQGPQFIFQYYEEEERQRGNFPDRFSGHQFPNYSSELNVNALLLGDSALYLCASSQIGGTSSETQYFGPGTRLLVL.

The chain links TRBV29-1 to TRBJ2-3, with D possibly called TRBD1 or TRBD2 (6 bases each). The ends were cut back, 0 bases at V and 0 bases at J, with 10 bases in the middle. Germline CDR1 SQVTM, CDR2 ANQGSEA. The CDR3 consists of 15 residues. The CDR3 loop is CSVEDRGASTDTQYF. The CDR3 DNA is TGCAGCGTTGAAGATAGGGGGGCGAGCACAGATACGCAGTATTTT.

This sequence joins TRBV12-5 and TRBJ1-1, with D tentatively TRBD1 (5 bases). Germline CDR1 reads LGHNT; CDR2 reads FRNRAP. V was clipped by 4 bases and J by 4 bases, with 16 bases between them. The CDR3 is 15 amino acids. CDR3 sequence: CASGSWRAGGTEAFF. CDR3 nucleotide sequence: TGTGCTAGTGGTTCGTGGCGGGCGGGGGGCACTGAAGCTTTCTTT.

This chain links TRBV19 with TRBJ1-2; D remains unclear. This CDR3 contains 13 residues. V was cut by 4 bases and J by 4 bases, with 10 bases left in between. The V gene's germline CDR1 is LNHDA and CDR2 SQIVND (reference sequence). CDR3 DNA: TGTGCCAGTAGTACGGGTTTTACCTATGGCTACACCTTC. Translating it yields CASSTGFTYGYTF.

The J gene is TRBJ1-2, the V gene TRBV20-1, with 9 bases matching TRBD1. The CDR3 loop spans 14 amino acids. After removal of 0 bases from V and 4 bases from J, the junction contained 3 bases not matched to a gene. CDR1 and CDR2 from the germline V gene are DFQATT and SNEGSKA (reference sequence). CDR3 DNA sequence: TGCAGTGCTAGAGACCCGGACAGGGGCTATGGCTACACCTTC. The encoded protein is CSARDPDRGYGYTF.

This clonotype came up many times. V gene TRBV4-2 combines with J gene TRBJ2-5; D not resolved. V was pared by 4 bases and J by 5 bases, with 17 bases between. Germline V gives CDR1 LGHNA, CDR2 YNFKEQ. This CDR3 region has 15 residues. The CDR3 nucleotides are TGTGCCAGCAGCCCACCCACCGGCGGCTTGGAGACCCAGTACTTC. It specifies CASSPPTGGLETQYF.

This chain joins TRBV5-4 and TRBJ1-4; 8 bases match TRBD1. The CDR3 spans 17 residues. Germline values: CDR1 SGHNT, CDR2 YYREEE (reference sequence). V lost 1 base to trimming and J lost 5 bases; unmatched junction nucleotides: 10. The CDR3 region is CASSLKTGTGLNEKLFF. CDR3 in DNA: TGTGCCAGCAGCTTGAAGACCGGGACAGGACTAAATGAAAAACTGTTTTTT.

This clonotype appeared once. A read error is possible here, since a much larger clone lies one base away. The chain has TRBV7-2 and TRBJ1-5, with TRBD1 matching 7 bases. The CDR3 totals 14 residues. Germline V gives CDR1 SGHTA, CDR2 FQGNSA. The CDR3 spells CASSSRGGNQPRHF. DNA for the CDR3: TGTGCCAGCAGCTCGAGAGGGGGCAATCAGCCCCGGCATTTT.

Only a few counts were recorded for this clonotype. This rearrangement joins TRBV29-1 to TRBJ2-7; maybe TRBD2 (6 bases). The CDR3 is 13 amino acids. The germline CDR1 and CDR2 sequences are SQVTM and ANQGSEA. Trimming removed 5 bases at V and 6 bases at J, with 17 bases between. The CDR3 DNA reads as TGCAGCGTTTTTACGGGAGAACGCAGCGAGCAGTACTTC. Its protein product is CSVFTGERSEQYF.

The rearrangement joins TRBV6-6 to TRBJ2-5; D perhaps matches TRBD1 (6 bases). The CDR3 is made up of 14 amino acids. Germline assignment: CDR1 MNHNY and CDR2 SVGAGI (reference sequence). V gave up 1 base and J gave up 2 bases, with 8 bases separating them. The CDR3 spells CASSYWGRQETQYF. The CDR3 DNA reads TGTGCCAGCAGTTACTGGGGGCGGCAAGAGACCCAGTACTTC.

This clonotype showed up just a few times. This rearrangement joins TRBV25-1 to TRBJ2-1; the match to TRBD2 covers 7 bases. Trimming cost V 8 bases and J 4 bases; bases outside gene matches: 11. This CDR3 has 15 amino acids. Looked up from germline, CDR1 is MGHDK and CDR2 is SYGVNS. The CDR3 region has the DNA TGTGCCAGCGGGTCGGTCGGGGGGTCTTACAATGAGCAGTTCTTC. Encoded protein: CASGSVGGSYNEQFF.

This clonotype has only one observation. A much more abundant neighbour one base away suggests this may be a read error. V and J are TRBV7-2 and TRBJ2-1; 10 nucleotides match TRBD2. Germline V lookup: CDR1 SGHTA, CDR2 FQGNSA. There are 17 residues in the CDR3. The V segment lost 1 base and the J segment 1 base; nucleotides outside the gene matches: 4. CDR3 sequence: CASSLVRAGGSYNEQFF. CDR3 DNA: TGTGCCAGCAGCTTAGTCAGAGCGGGAGGGTCCTACAATGAGCAGTTCTTC.

The V call is TRBV7-2, the J call TRBJ2-7, with D possibly TRBD1 on 7 matching bases. Trimming removed 2 bases from V and 6 bases from J, with 17 bases in between. The germline V gene encodes CDR1 SGHTA and CDR2 FQGNSA. CDR3 length: 15 amino acids. The CDR3 bases are TGTGCCAGCAGCTTACATAGACAGGGAGCGGGCGAGCAGTACTTC. Translating gives CASSLHRQGAGEQYF.